These T cell receptor beta chains were read from a single sample in a study of blood T cell repertoires in COVID-19. TCRdb keeps only in-frame clones here, not all; method: immunoSEQ multiplex PCR. This table has about 110,000 clones, about four fifths appearing once. The sequenced sample was peripheral blood. These TCRs come from a woman in her thirties or forties with acute or convalescent COVID-19. CDR3s leave out the opening cysteine and the closing phenylalanine or tryptophan. The D gene is left open where the match is weak.

V: TRBV20-1
D: TRBD1
J: TRBJ1-2
CDR3: SGGQGNGYT

V: TRBV18
D: TRBD1
J: TRBJ1-1
CDR3: ASSPGQMGNTEAF

V: TRBV6-2/TRBV6-3
D: .
J: TRBJ2-1
CDR3: ASSYSIDSGTHKLNEQF

V: TRBV9
D: TRBD2
J: TRBJ2-3
CDR3: ASSGRGRPGGSDTQY

V: TRBV7-2
D: TRBD2
J: TRBJ2-1
CDR3: ASSLGSLAVKDEQF

V: TRBV10-3
D: TRBD1
J: TRBJ2-2
CDR3: AIRDSQTRWTGELF

V: TRBV7-2
D: TRBD1
J: TRBJ1-2
CDR3: ASSSAGRGQLNYGYT

V: TRBV19
D: TRBD1
J: TRBJ2-7
CDR3: ASSDRGYEQY

V: TRBV10-3
D: TRBD2
J: TRBJ2-1
CDR3: ATYSGGANNEQF

V: TRBV2
D: TRBD2
J: TRBJ2-1
CDR3: ASSEVGGLARNEQF

V: TRBV7-9
D: .
J: TRBJ2-2
CDR3: ASSLLKGGPPGELF

V: TRBV2
D: .
J: TRBJ2-5
CDR3: ASSQSGETQY

V: TRBV7-2
D: TRBD2
J: TRBJ2-7
CDR3: ASSITSGGAYEQY

V: TRBV9
D: .
J: TRBJ2-3
CDR3: ASSVGGRTDTQY

V: TRBV2
D: .
J: TRBJ1-1
CDR3: ASTRSHFLIFMNTEAF

V: TRBV7-2
D: TRBD1
J: TRBJ2-4
CDR3: ASSTGTGKLTY

V: TRBV6-2/TRBV6-3
D: .
J: TRBJ1-5
CDR3: ASSRQGGNQPQH

V: TRBV6-5
D: .
J: TRBJ2-7
CDR3: ASGSGRFYEQY

V: TRBV2
D: .
J: TRBJ1-1
CDR3: ASSGDTEAF

V: TRBV19
D: .
J: TRBJ2-4
CDR3: ASSFDTGVAKNIQY

V: TRBV5-4
D: .
J: TRBJ1-6
CDR3: ASSLEMRGSPLH

V: TRBV2
D: TRBD1
J: TRBJ1-5
CDR3: ASRRQGAGGSNQPQH

V: TRBV3-1/TRBV3-2
D: TRBD1
J: TRBJ1-5
CDR3: ASSRGTGYSNQPQH

V: TRBV18
D: .
J: TRBJ1-2
CDR3: ASSPSEGKRGGYT

V: TRBV10-2
D: TRBD2
J: TRBJ2-1
CDR3: ASIPSGGSYNEQF

V: TRBV6-4
D: TRBD1
J: TRBJ1-2
CDR3: ASSSTGGRGYGYT

V: TRBV7-9
D: TRBD1
J: TRBJ2-7
CDR3: ASSPVGGQDLSYEQY

V: TRBV6-7
D: .
J: TRBJ1-2
CDR3: ASSAGEKGYT

V: TRBV2
D: .
J: TRBJ1-5
CDR3: ASSDSTGWQPQH

V: TRBV6-6
D: TRBD1
J: TRBJ2-7
CDR3: ASKYAGGMDEQY

V: TRBV7-9
D: TRBD1
J: TRBJ1-1
CDR3: VGHGRGFTEAF

V: TRBV30
D: .
J: TRBJ1-3
CDR3: AWSGQAGNTIY

V: TRBV6-5
D: TRBD1
J: TRBJ2-7
CDR3: ASSYLGQGAYEQY

V: TRBV18
D: TRBD1
J: TRBJ1-4
CDR3: ASSLGTGGEKLF

V: TRBV6-1
D: .
J: TRBJ2-7
CDR3: ASSEQGGVAYEQY

V: TRBV6-5
D: .
J: TRBJ1-2
CDR3: ASRRTGSGYT

V: TRBV10-3
D: .
J: TRBJ1-6
CDR3: AISSGRNNSPLH

V: TRBV4-1
D: .
J: TRBJ1-1
CDR3: ASSQGGGNTEAF

V: TRBV19
D: TRBD1
J: TRBJ2-2
CDR3: ASSSPPGTGPAGELF

V: TRBV7-8
D: .
J: TRBJ1-1
CDR3: ASHKVGGDTEAF

V: TRBV6-5
D: .
J: TRBJ2-1
CDR3: ASMTGGHYNEQF

V: TRBV10-1
D: .
J: TRBJ2-1
CDR3: ASSKTSVSYNEQF

V: TRBV11-3
D: TRBD2
J: TRBJ2-7
CDR3: ASSLGLAGEQY

V: TRBV9
D: .
J: TRBJ2-6
CDR3: ASSVAIGSGANVLT

V: TRBV5-5
D: TRBD1
J: TRBJ1-1
CDR3: ASSSTGGRETEAF

V: TRBV19
D: .
J: TRBJ2-2
CDR3: ASSAVRAANTGELF

V: TRBV9
D: TRBD1
J: TRBJ2-7
CDR3: ASSVGGQGIEQY

V: TRBV19
D: .
J: TRBJ1-4
CDR3: ASQKAGLGEKLF

V: TRBV3-1/TRBV3-2
D: .
J: TRBJ1-1
CDR3: ASSPPGGRISTEAF

V: TRBV19
D: TRBD1
J: TRBJ2-3
CDR3: ASTLGQVAGDTQY

V: TRBV7-2
D: .
J: TRBJ1-5
CDR3: ASSSAGGRPQH